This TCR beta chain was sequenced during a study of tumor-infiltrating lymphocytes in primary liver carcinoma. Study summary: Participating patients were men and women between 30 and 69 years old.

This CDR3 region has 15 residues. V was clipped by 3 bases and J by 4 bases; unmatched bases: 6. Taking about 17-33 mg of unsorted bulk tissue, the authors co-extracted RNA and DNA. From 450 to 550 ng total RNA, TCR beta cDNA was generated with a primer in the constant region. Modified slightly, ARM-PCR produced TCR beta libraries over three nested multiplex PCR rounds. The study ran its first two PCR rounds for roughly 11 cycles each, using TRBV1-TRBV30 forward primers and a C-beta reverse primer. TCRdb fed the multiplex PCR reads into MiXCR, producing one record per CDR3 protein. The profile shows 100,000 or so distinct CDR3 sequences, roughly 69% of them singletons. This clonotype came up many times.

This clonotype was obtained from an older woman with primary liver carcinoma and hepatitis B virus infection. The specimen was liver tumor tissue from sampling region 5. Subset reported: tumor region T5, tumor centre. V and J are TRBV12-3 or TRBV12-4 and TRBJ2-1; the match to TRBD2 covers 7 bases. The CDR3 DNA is TGTGCCAGCAGTTTTCCTCACGGGGGGTACAATGAGCAGTTCTTC. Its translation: CASSFPHGGYNEQFF.